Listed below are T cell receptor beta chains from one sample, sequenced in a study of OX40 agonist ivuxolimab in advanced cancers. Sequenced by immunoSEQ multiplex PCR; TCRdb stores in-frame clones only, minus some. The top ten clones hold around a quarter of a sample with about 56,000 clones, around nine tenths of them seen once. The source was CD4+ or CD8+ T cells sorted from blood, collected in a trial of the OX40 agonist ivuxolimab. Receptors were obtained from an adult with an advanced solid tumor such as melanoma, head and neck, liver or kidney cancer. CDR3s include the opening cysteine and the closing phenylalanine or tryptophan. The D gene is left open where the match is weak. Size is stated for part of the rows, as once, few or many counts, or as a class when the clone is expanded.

CSAWDSYEQYF	TGCAGTGCCTGGGACAGTTACGAGCAGTACTTC	.	TRBV20-1	TRBJ2-7	TRBD1
CASSPTLLSGANVLTF	TGTGCCAGCAGTCCAACCCTTCTCTCTGGGGCCAACGTCCTGACTTTC	.	TRBV27	TRBJ2-6	.
CAWNPVYYNEQFF	TGTGCCTGGAATCCAGTTTACTACAATGAGCAGTTCTTC	once	TRBV30	TRBJ2-1	.
CASSIIANTGELFF	TGTGCCAGTAGTATTATAGCGAACACCGGGGAGCTGTTTTTT	.	TRBV19	TRBJ2-2	.
CASSPLSAGSTDTQYF	TGTGCCAGCAGCCCGTTAAGTGCGGGATCCACAGATACGCAGTATTTT	.	TRBV7-6	TRBJ2-3	.
CASSQGTGSSNQPQHF	TGTGCCAGCAGCCAAGGGACAGGGTCTAGCAATCAGCCCCAGCATTTT	.	TRBV28	TRBJ1-5	TRBD1
CASSTGTATYEQYF	TGTGCCAGTAGTACCGGGACCGCCACCTACGAGCAGTACTTC	.	TRBV19	TRBJ2-7	.
CASNSVPRVGDTSTDTQYF	TGTGCCAGCAACTCGGTCCCACGTGTGGGAGACACTAGCACAGATACGCAGTATTTT	.	TRBV7-6	TRBJ2-3	.
CASSQDRVREKLFF	TGCGCCAGCAGCCAAGACAGGGTTCGCGAAAAACTGTTTTTT	once	TRBV4-3	TRBJ1-4	.
CASSRGSTYEQYF	TGTGCCAGCTCCCGGGGAAGCACCTACGAGCAGTACTTC	.	TRBV6-5	TRBJ2-7	.
CASTPNRGRTEAFF	TGTGCCAGCACCCCAAACAGGGGGCGGACTGAAGCTTTCTTT	.	TRBV6-5	TRBJ1-1	TRBD1
CASSVLAGATEQYF	TGTGCCAGCAGCGTACTAGCGGGAGCGACCGAGCAGTACTTC	.	TRBV9	TRBJ2-7	TRBD2
CASSPRQATSYEQYF	TGTGCCAGCAGTCCCAGACAGGCTACTTCCTACGAGCAGTACTTC	.	TRBV28	TRBJ2-7	.
CASSQELPRTGELFF	TGTGCCAGCAGCCAAGAACTGCCCCGCACCGGCGAGCTGTTTTTT	.	TRBV14	TRBJ2-2	.
CASSPTSGFNTGELFF	TGTGCCAGCAGTCCTACTAGCGGGTTCAACACCGGGGAGCTGTTTTTT	.	TRBV2	TRBJ2-2	TRBD2
CASSLSTRIGYTF	TGTGCCAGCAGTTTGAGTACAAGGATCGGCTACACCTTC	.	TRBV28	TRBJ1-2	.
CASSQEAYNFQETQYF	TGTGCCAGCAGCCAAGAAGCTTATAACTTCCAAGAGACCCAGTACTTC	.	TRBV14	TRBJ2-5	.
CASSIDYSGLGSYEQYF	TGTGCCAGTAGTATAGATTACTCCGGTCTGGGCTCCTACGAGCAGTACTTC	.	TRBV19	TRBJ2-7	.
CASSLTTTGELFF	TGTGCCAGCAGTTTAACAACCACCGGGGAGCTGTTTTTT	few	TRBV27	TRBJ2-2	.
CASSQEARGGYEQYF	TGCGCCAGCAGCCAAGAAGCCAGGGGAGGATACGAGCAGTACTTC	.	TRBV4-3	TRBJ2-7	.
CASSFLYEQYF	TGTGCCAGCAGTTTCCTTTACGAGCAGTACTTC	.	TRBV6-5	TRBJ2-7	.
CASSPGQGIYEQYF	TGTGCCAGCAGTCCGGGACAGGGTATTTACGAGCAGTACTTC	.	TRBV27	TRBJ2-7	TRBD1
CASGGEQFF	TGCGCCAGCGGGGGGGAGCAGTTCTTC	once	TRBV4-1	TRBJ2-1	.
CASSSYGHTEAFF	TGTGCCAGCAGCTCGTATGGTCACACTGAAGCTTTCTTT	.	TRBV21-1	TRBJ1-1	.
CASSIGEAVGETQYF	TGTGCCAGTAGTATAGGAGAGGCCGTTGGAGAGACCCAGTACTTC	.	TRBV19	TRBJ2-5	.
CASSLARTGDYEQYF	TGTGCCAGCAGCTTGGCCCGCACGGGGGACTACGAGCAGTACTTC	.	TRBV5-4	TRBJ2-7	.
CASSHAGASGNTIYF	TGCGCCAGCAGCCACGCGGGAGCATCTGGAAACACCATATATTTT	.	TRBV5-1	TRBJ1-3	.
CSVDGLAGAFDTQYF	TGCAGCGTTGATGGGCTAGCGGGAGCTTTCGATACGCAGTATTTT	.	TRBV29-1	TRBJ2-3	TRBD2
CANFRPQGRETQYF	TGTGCCAACTTTAGACCCCAAGGGCGGGAGACCCAGTACTTC	.	TRBV6-1	TRBJ2-5	.
CASSHRMNTEAFF	TGTGCCAGCAGCCATCGGATGAACACTGAAGCTTTCTTT	.	TRBV11-3	TRBJ1-1	.
CASTDGLLPQHF	TGTGCCAGCACCGACGGGTTGCTGCCCCAGCATTTT	.	TRBV6-1	TRBJ1-5	.
CASSSGLDTWGTQYF	TGTGCCAGCAGCTCTGGACTGGATACTTGGGGGACCCAGTACTTC	.	TRBV7-9	TRBJ2-5	.
CASSMGPPGEQFF	TGTGCCAGTAGCATGGGACCACCGGGTGAGCAGTTCTTC	once	TRBV19	TRBJ2-1	.
CASSSPTSYEQYF	TGTGCCAGCAGCTCACCGACTAGTTACGAGCAGTACTTC	.	TRBV7-9	TRBJ2-7	.
CASSIGTSGSYEQYF	TGTGCCAGTAGTATAGGCACTAGCGGTTCCTACGAGCAGTACTTC	.	TRBV19	TRBJ2-7	TRBD2
CASSWQDEQYF	TGTGCCAGCAGCTGGCAAGACGAGCAGTACTTC	.	TRBV5-6	TRBJ2-7	.
CASSWGPQVNEQFF	TGTGCCAGCAGCTGGGGCCCTCAGGTCAATGAGCAGTTCTTC	.	TRBV5-8	TRBJ2-1	.
CASSLVESSYNEQFF	TGTGCCAGCAGTTTAGTCGAGAGCTCCTACAATGAGCAGTTCTTC	.	TRBV27	TRBJ2-1	.
CASKGTGAFEQYF	TGTGCCAGCAAAGGGACAGGGGCTTTTGAGCAGTACTTC	.	TRBV27	TRBJ2-7	TRBD1
CASSPYGGTDTQYF	TGTGCCAGCAGCCCCTATGGGGGCACAGATACGCAGTATTTT	.	TRBV28	TRBJ2-3	.
CASSTGQGVYEQYF	TGTGCCAGCAGCACAGGACAGGGAGTCTACGAGCAGTACTTC	once	TRBV28	TRBJ2-7	TRBD1
CASRGQSYEQYF	TGTGCCAGCAGGGGACAGTCCTACGAGCAGTACTTC	once	TRBV25-1	TRBJ2-7	TRBD1
CASSEAIGGGSGANVLTF	TGTGCCAGCAGTGAAGCCATTGGCGGGGGCTCTGGGGCCAACGTCCTGACTTTC	.	TRBV6-1	TRBJ2-6	TRBD2